This T cell receptor (beta chain) was documented in a study of blood T cell repertoires in COVID-19 (TCRdb year 2020). For the wider study: The collaborator samples originated in the United States, Italy and Spain and spanned the acute and convalescent phases of COVID-19. The dataset comprised deeply sampled blood TCRbeta repertoires from subjects exposed to, actively infected with, or recovered from COVID-19. Where HLA class I and class II types were available, the types were taken from metadata supplied by the sample provider, not from assay-based typing. A de-identified subject ID, COVID-19 status, age in years and sex were almost always included in the sample metadata. The material from the prospective study consisted of cDNA or gDNA derived from T cells, B-cell-depleted T cells, or PBMCs. The samples were drawn from the first 160 participants of the ongoing ImmuneRACE study and from 1,254 subjects provided by 6 global collaborators. A freely available public database, intended as a resource for researchers studying the immune response to SARS-CoV-2, is where the repertoires were released.

TCRbeta CDR3 regions were amplified from genomic DNA by means of the immunoSEQ Assay, a bias-controlled multiplex PCR. Per the original workflow: The number of nucleated cells in each sample was estimated by amplification of reference gene primers within the assay. To quantify the absolute abundance of each unique TCRbeta CDR3 rearrangement, sequence reads were collapsed and filtered. Productive Simpson clonality was computed per sample as the square root of Simpson's diversity index over productive rearrangements. TCRdb mirrors the immuneACCESS table, restricted to in-frame sequences. Some clones are absent from its copies; in checked studies, under half trace to an unresolved V gene, and the reason for the others is unknown. V and J calls and clone size are those listed in that table; D and trimming were worked out from the DNA. In all, the sample holds around 230,000 clones, and around 82% of those were seen once. In total, the top ten clones hold approximately 7.4% of the sample.

Collaborating institutions collected whole blood in K2EDTA tubes following their own protocols. Collaborator samples were shipped for TCRbeta analysis as frozen whole blood, isolated PBMCs, or DNA extracted from either sample type. The count of this clone is one. It lacks a known antigen. No base-level quality is on record; no much larger clone is a single base apart. The germline V gene yields MNHNS for CDR1 and SASEGT for CDR2. CDR3 length: 15 amino acids, cysteine to phenylalanine. Only the CDR3 DNA is retained, 45 bases long and in frame from the first base. Relative to germline, V is missing 3 bases and J is missing 7 bases, with 9 bases of the junction outside any gene match. The paper as a whole reports these results and caveats: The quantity of clinical and demographic metadata differed by source and by participant and was supplied without curation.

This TCR was recovered from a woman between 45 and 65 years old with acute or convalescent COVID-19. The sequence joins TRBV6-1 to TRBJ2-7, with TRBD2 identical over 10 junction bases. Sequenced material: peripheral blood. The nucleotide sequence is TGTGCCAGCAGTGACCCAGCGGGAGGGGGTGGGGAGCAGTACTTC. This sequence encodes CASSDPAGGGGEQYF.